A selection of T cell receptor beta chains follows, all from one sample in a study of cytomegalovirus exposure and HLA in healthy donors. Using immunoSEQ multiplex PCR, the repertoire was profiled, and TCRdb retains in-frame clones only, with some absent. The sample holds about 130,000 clones, around three quarters seen once. Source material: PBMCs. All receptors come from a woman aged 45-60 years in good health and CMV-seronegative. Each CDR3 is given with its conserved first and last residue. Each record gives: J gene, D gene, V gene, clone size, CDR3 DNA, CDR3 protein. D genes are given only for firm matches. Clone size is shown for a subset of rows, as once, few, many or a class of expanded clone.

TRBJ2-7 | TRBD1 | TRBV5-5 | NA | TGTGCCAGCAGCCCAGGGGGCAACGCCTACGAGCAGTACTTC | CASSPGGNAYEQYF
TRBJ2-1 | TRBD2 | TRBV5-4 | NA | TGTGCCAGCAGCCGCACCGGACTAGCGGGAGGGCCAAGCTCCTACAATGAGCAGTTCTTC | CASSRTGLAGGPSSYNEQFF
TRBJ1-2 | TRBD1 | TRBV6-4 | NA | TGTGCCAGCAGTGGCACAGGGGGCTATGGCTACACCTTC | CASSGTGGYGYTF
TRBJ1-5 | NA | TRBV5-6 | few | TGTGCCAGCAGCTTGGGAGGGGGACGGAGCAATCAGCCCCAGCATTTT | CASSLGGGRSNQPQHF
TRBJ2-1 | NA | TRBV4-1 | NA | TGCGCCAGCAGCCAAGTTACCCAGGGAAATGAGCAGTTCTTC | CASSQVTQGNEQFF
TRBJ2-7 | TRBD1 | TRBV18 | NA | TGTGCCAGCTCACTAGGACAGGTAGGGTCCTACGAGCAGTACTTC | CASSLGQVGSYEQYF
TRBJ1-2 | NA | TRBV7-3 | NA | TGTGCCAGCAGCCTCGCACAGGGAATCGGCTACACCTTC | CASSLAQGIGYTF
TRBJ2-3 | NA | TRBV4-3 | NA | TGCGCCAGCAGCCAAGCCACGGGAACAGATACGCAGTATTTT | CASSQATGTDTQYF
TRBJ2-3 | NA | TRBV19 | NA | TGTGCCAGTAGTCGGCGGACTAGCACAGATACGCAGTATTTT | CASSRRTSTDTQYF
TRBJ1-1 | NA | TRBV30 | NA | TGTGCCTGGACCGGGGAACCGGGGATGAACACTGAAGCTTTCTTT | CAWTGEPGMNTEAFF
TRBJ2-3 | TRBD1 | TRBV2 | few | TGTGCCAGCAGGAAAGACAGGGCAGGGACAGATACGCAGTATTTT | CASRKDRAGTDTQYF
TRBJ2-3 | TRBD2 | TRBV9 | NA | TGTGCCAGCAGCCGACTTGGACTAGCGGGATCAGATACGCAGTATTTT | CASSRLGLAGSDTQYF
TRBJ2-2 | NA | TRBV5-4 | NA | TGTGCCAGCAGTCCCCCCGGACAAAACACCGGGGAGCTGTTTTTT | CASSPPGQNTGELFF
TRBJ2-3 | TRBD2 | TRBV6-5 | NA | TGTGCCAGCAGTTTCCCGACTAGCGGGATACGTACGCAGTATTTT | CASSFPTSGIRTQYF
TRBJ2-1 | TRBD1 | TRBV6-6 | NA | TGTGCCAGCAGTTACGAAGGACAGGGCCAGTTCTTC | CASSYEGQGQFF
TRBJ1-5 | NA | TRBV5-6 | NA | TGTGCCAGCAGCTGGGGAGGGGGTAGCAATCAGCCCCAGCATTTT | CASSWGGGSNQPQHF
TRBJ1-2 | NA | TRBV28 | few | TGTGCCAGCAGTTTCGCGGGGAAAGAAAAAGGCTACACCTTC | CASSFAGKEKGYTF
TRBJ1-4 | TRBD1 | TRBV5-6 | NA | TGTGCCAGCAGCACCCGGGACAGGGATGAAAAACTGTTTTTT | CASSTRDRDEKLFF
TRBJ2-1 | TRBD1 | TRBV7-2 | NA | TGTGCCAGCAGCCCCGGACAGGGCCTTACTATTGAGCAGTTCTTC | CASSPGQGLTIEQFF
TRBJ2-4 | TRBD1 | TRBV19 | NA | TGTGCCAGTAGTACCCCTCAAGACAGGGGGAGACCCAAAAACATTCAGTACTTC | CASSTPQDRGRPKNIQYF
TRBJ1-1 | NA | TRBV19 | NA | TGTGCCAGTAGTTTCGGGAAGAACACTGAAGCTTTCTTT | CASSFGKNTEAFF
TRBJ1-2 | TRBD1 | TRBV27 | NA | TGTGCCAGCAGTTTATCCGGAAACAGACAGGGGGACGATGGCTACACCTTC | CASSLSGNRQGDDGYTF
TRBJ2-7 | TRBD2 | TRBV5-1 | NA | TGCGCCAGCAGCCAAACTAGCGGGGCCGCCTACGAGCAGTACTTC | CASSQTSGAAYEQYF
TRBJ2-1 | NA | TRBV27 | NA | TGTGCCAGCAGTTCCTACCTCAATGAGCAGTTCTTC | CASSSYLNEQFF
TRBJ2-5 | NA | TRBV5-6 | NA | TGTGCCAGCAGCTCGAGGGGGACAACAGAGACCCAGTACTTC | CASSSRGTTETQYF
TRBJ1-2 | TRBD1 | TRBV9 | NA | TGTGCCAGCAGCGAGGACAGGGGGCTCTATGGCTACACCTTC | CASSEDRGLYGYTF
TRBJ1-4 | TRBD1 | TRBV19 | NA | TGTGCCAGTAGGACGACAGGGTTTACTAATGAAAAACTGTTTTTT | CASRTTGFTNEKLFF
TRBJ2-6 | TRBD2 | TRBV28 | NA | TGTGCCAGCGGCGGGGGGCATATCCCTGGGGCCAACGTCCTGACTTTC | CASGGGHIPGANVLTF
TRBJ2-3 | NA | TRBV6-5 | NA | TGTGCCAGCAGCCCTATTCAGGGAGATACGCAGTATTTT | CASSPIQGDTQYF
TRBJ2-6 | NA | TRBV11-2 | NA | TGTGCCAGCAGCTTCTTTGCGGGGTTATCTGGGGCCAACGTCCTGACTTTC | CASSFFAGLSGANVLTF
TRBJ2-3 | NA | TRBV11-2 | NA | TGTGCCAGCAGCCCCAGTCGTAACACAGATACGCAGTATTTT | CASSPSRNTDTQYF
TRBJ2-7 | TRBD1 | TRBV18 | NA | TGTGCCAGCTCACCACCCACAGGGACAGGGGAGCAGTACTTC | CASSPPTGTGEQYF
TRBJ1-2 | TRBD1 | TRBV5-8 | NA | TGTGCCAGCAGCTCAACACAGGGGAATGGCTACCCCTTC | CASSSTQGNGYPF
TRBJ2-3 | TRBD2 | TRBV27 | NA | TGTGCCAGCAGGCCCACTAGCGGCAGCACAGATACGCAGTATTTT | CASRPTSGSTDTQYF
TRBJ2-5 | NA | TRBV9 | NA | TGTGCCAGCAGCCCACAAGAGACCCAGTACTTC | CASSPQETQYF
TRBJ1-2 | NA | TRBV30 | NA | TGTGCCTGCCTTACAGGGAGCTCCGGCTATGGCTACACCTTC | CACLTGSSGYGYTF
TRBJ1-2 | TRBD1 | TRBV29-1 | NA | TGCAGCGTTGAACTCGCGAGGACAGGGAAGGGCTACACCTTC | CSVELARTGKGYTF
TRBJ2-3 | TRBD2 | TRBV5-8 | few | TGTGCCAGCAGCTTGTCGGGACTAGTACCAGATACGCAGTATTTT | CASSLSGLVPDTQYF
TRBJ2-3 | NA | TRBV5-1 | NA | TGCGCCAGCAGCCCGGAACGACAGGGCACAGATACGCAGTATTTT | CASSPERQGTDTQYF
TRBJ1-2 | NA | TRBV9 | NA | TGTGCCAGCAGCGTGAGCCCCGGGCAGGGAGGAGGAGGCTACACCTTC | CASSVSPGQGGGGYTF
TRBJ2-3 | NA | TRBV19 | NA | TGTGCCAGTAGCCCCGGCGGCTCCTTTAGGACAGATACGCAGTATTTT | CASSPGGSFRTDTQYF
TRBJ2-5 | TRBD2 | TRBV19 | NA | TGTGCCAGTAGTACGTGGGGCGGGAGGGCCCTCGGTTTCGAGACCCAGTACTTC | CASSTWGGRALGFETQYF
TRBJ2-1 | TRBD1 | TRBV5-1 | NA | TGCGCCAGCAGCTTGTATGGGACAGGGCTAGATGAGCAGTTCTTC | CASSLYGTGLDEQFF
TRBJ2-1 | TRBD2 | TRBV2 | NA | TGTGCCAGCAGCAAGCGGGGGAGCTCCTACAATGAGCAGTTCTTC | CASSKRGSSYNEQFF
TRBJ1-6 | TRBD1 | TRBV6-5 | NA | TGTGCCAGCAGATCATGGGGACAGGGGGCCTCACCCCTCCACTTT | CASRSWGQGASPLHF
TRBJ2-7 | TRBD1 | TRBV25-1 | few | TGTGCCAGCAGGGAGACAGGGACCTCCTACGAGCAGTACTTC | CASRETGTSYEQYF
TRBJ1-5 | NA | TRBV2 | NA | TGTGCCAGCAGTGAGCAAAGAGAGAATCAGCCCCAGCATTTT | CASSEQRENQPQHF
TRBJ2-2 | NA | TRBV6-5 | NA | TGTGCCAGCAGGCGTAGCGTCACCGGGGAGCTGTTTTTT | CASRRSVTGELFF
TRBJ1-2 | TRBD1 | TRBV6-5 | NA | TGTGCCAGCAGTTACTCAGGGACAGGGGAAGGATATGGCTACACCTTC | CASSYSGTGEGYGYTF
TRBJ2-1 | TRBD2 | TRBV2 | NA | TGTGCCAGCAGGAGACTAGCGAGCTCGCCCGGAGAGCAGTTCTTC | CASRRLASSPGEQFF
TRBJ2-5 | NA | TRBV29-1 | few | TGCAGCGTTGGGCAGCAAGAGACCCAGTACTTC | CSVGQQETQYF
TRBJ1-1 | TRBD1 | TRBV5-4 | few | TGTGCCAGCAGCTTTGACAGGGGGAACACTGAAGCTTTCTTT | CASSFDRGNTEAFF
TRBJ1-1 | TRBD1 | TRBV7-2 | NA | TGTGCCAGCAGCTCGCGACAGGGGGACACTGAAGCTTTCTTT | CASSSRQGDTEAFF